These 15 T cell receptor beta chains share one sample of origin, sequenced in a study of T cell changes during pregnancy in multiple sclerosis. The table came from immunoSEQ multiplex PCR; TCRdb's copy has only in-frame clones and leaves some out. The sample includes 83,000 or so clones, 94% of them seen just once. Sequencing was performed on peripheral blood, taken after pregnancy. Receptors were obtained from a female donor in good health, enrolled as a control in a pregnancy study.

The chain uses TRBV19 and TRBJ1-5; D perhaps matches TRBD1 (5 bases). The CDR3 loop spans 13 amino acids. The germline gives CDR1 LNHDA, CDR2 SQIVND (reference sequence). V was pared by 4 bases and J by 4 bases, with 8 bases between. This CDR3 is CASSKDRNQPQHF. Written as DNA, the CDR3 is TGTGCCAGTAGTAAAGACAGAAATCAGCCCCAGCATTTT. The full variable domain, in which reference TRBV19 and TRBJ1-5 provide the parts outside the CDR3, is DGGITQSPKYLFRKEGQNVTLSCEQNLNHDAMYWYRQDPGQGLRLIYYSQIVNDFQKGDIAEGYSVSREKKESFPLTVTSAQKNPTAFYLCASSKDRNQPQHFGDGTRLSIL.

This chain joins TRBV15 and TRBJ2-5, with 10 bases that match TRBD2. The V and J ends lost 4 bases and 5 bases, in that order; junction bases with no gene match: 10. The CDR3 loop spans 16 amino acids. Looked up from germline, CDR1 is LNHNV and CDR2 is YYDKDF (reference sequence). In nucleotides, the CDR3 is TGTGCCACCAGCACTCCTAGCGGGAGTGCGCCGGAGACCCAGTACTTC. This codes for CATSTPSGSAPETQYF. Complete variable domain (other parts from reference TRBV15 and TRBJ2-5): DAMVIQNPRYQVTQFGKPVTLSCSQTLNHNVMYWYQQKSSQAPKLLFHYYDKDFNNEADTPDNFQSRRPNTSFCFLDIRSPGLGDTAMYLCATSTPSGSAPETQYFGPGTRLLVL.

The chain carries TRBV6-1 and TRBJ1-3; D is possibly TRBD1 (5 bases). V was cut by 2 bases and J by 2 bases, with 16 bases left in between. CDR1 MNHNS and CDR2 SASEGT come from the germline V gene. This CDR3 has 17 amino acids. The CDR3 DNA is TGTGCCAGCAGTGAATGGGGTACAGGACGAACTGGAAACACCATATATTTT. Translating gives CASSEWGTGRTGNTIYF.

This clone appeared once. This sequence joins TRBV21-1 and TRBJ1-5. TRBV21-1 is designated a pseudogene. The length of the CDR3 is 17 residues. CDR3 amino acids: CASSKLRSPYSNQPQHF. CDR3 coding DNA: TGTGCCAGCAGCAAATTAAGGAGCCCCTATAGCAATCAGCCCCAGCATTTT.

In this sample, this clone turned up once. The rearrangement joins TRBV5-1 to TRBJ2-1; 7 bases are a match to TRBD2. The CDR3 runs to 15 residues. V shed 0 bases and J 3 bases; nucleotides not matched to a gene: 3. From germline, CDR1 is SGHRS and CDR2 YFSETQ. CDR3 region: CASSLDSGHYNEQFF. The CDR3 nucleotides read TGCGCCAGCAGCTTGGATAGCGGGCACTACAATGAGCAGTTCTTC.

This sequence joins TRBV28 and TRBJ2-7; 10 bases line up with TRBD2. The length of the CDR3 is 18 residues. With 3 bases clipped from V and 1 base from J, the junction kept 12 bases outside the gene matches. Germline V CDR1 and CDR2: MDHEN, SYDVKM. The CDR3 loop reads CASSFMPLAGVSSYEQYF. The DNA for the CDR3 is TGTGCCAGCAGTTTCATGCCGCTAGCGGGAGTATCTTCCTACGAGCAGTACTTC.

The chain uses TRBV5-1 and TRBJ2-3, with TRBD2 identical over 8 bases. The CDR3 loop spans 15 amino acids. Per germline, CDR1 SGHRS and CDR2 YFSETQ. V shed 5 bases and J 4 bases; nucleotides not matched to a gene: 9. The CDR3 DNA reads as TGCGCCAGCAGGCCTCTAGCGGGCGGCGCAGATACGCAGTATTTT. Translating gives CASRPLAGGADTQYF.

J is TRBJ2-3 and V is TRBV7-2, with a possible D match to TRBD2 (6 bases). CDR1 and CDR2 (germline): SGHTA, FQGNSA. This CDR3 comprises 15 residues. V lost 8 bases to trimming and J lost 2 bases, with 17 bases between them. CDR3 in amino acids: CASGRLGLSTDTQYF. CDR3 nucleotide sequence: TGTGCCAGCGGTCGACTAGGGCTATCCACAGATACGCAGTATTTT. Filled out from reference TRBV7-2 and TRBJ2-3, the complete variable domain reads GAGVSQSPSNKVTEKGKDVELRCDPISGHTALYWYRQSLGQGLEFLIYFQGNSAPDKSGLPSDRFSAERTGGSVSTLTIQRTQQEDSAVYLCASGRLGLSTDTQYFGPGTRLTVL.

The chain links TRBV10-3 to TRBJ2-7, with D perhaps TRBD1 (6 bases). CDR3 length: 13 amino acids. Trimming cost V 4 bases and J 6 bases, with 13 bases left between them. CDR1 and CDR2 from the germline V gene are ENHRY and SYGVKD. CDR3 region: CAISGAGAGEQYF. DNA for the CDR3: TGTGCCATCAGTGGGGCAGGGGCAGGCGAGCAGTACTTC.

DNA of the CDR3: TGTGCCAGCAGTGAAGACGCGGGGGGCGGGGGAGAGACCCAGTACTTC. Protein product: CASSEDAGGGGETQYF. This chain uses TRBV6-1 with TRBJ2-5; 8 bases agree with TRBD2. Germline-derived CDR1 and CDR2 are MNHNS and SASEGT. The CDR3 spans 16 residues. Trimming took 1 base from V and 4 from J; bases not matched to a gene: 8.

The chain has TRBV5-4 and TRBJ2-3, with 8 bases that match TRBD1. V gave up 4 bases and J gave up 5 bases; unmatched junction bases: 6. CDR1 and CDR2 from the germline V gene are SGHNT and YYREEE (reference sequence). The CDR3 is 14 residues long. The chain's CDR3 is CASSRQGNRDTQYF. CDR3 coding DNA: TGTGCCAGCAGCAGACAGGGGAATCGAGATACGCAGTATTTT.

V gene TRBV27 combines with J gene TRBJ2-7, with D perhaps matching TRBD1 (6 bases). V was pared by 6 bases and J by 3 bases, with 15 bases between. CDR3 length: 14 residues. Germline V gives CDR1 MNHEY, CDR2 SMNVEV (reference sequence). The CDR3 is CASSPQGGGYEQYF. In nucleotides, the CDR3 is TGTGCCAGCAGCCCACAGGGTGGAGGCTACGAGCAGTACTTC.

This clone was counted a single time. The chain recombines TRBV6-1 with TRBJ1-6, with D perhaps matching TRBD1 (6 bases). V lost 5 bases to trimming and J lost 9 bases, with 14 bases between them. Germline loops: CDR1 MNHNS, CDR2 SASEGT. The CDR3 totals 14 residues. CDR3 sequence: CASSIQGHSSPLHF. CDR3 DNA sequence: TGTGCCAGCAGTATTCAGGGGCACAGTTCACCCCTCCACTTT.

The CDR3 bases are TGTGCCAGTAGTATAAGACAGGCTATCTACAATGAGCAGTTCTTC. Translating it yields CASSIRQAIYNEQFF. The V gene is TRBV19, the J gene TRBJ2-1, with a tentative D call TRBD1 (6 bases). The V end was cut by 2 bases, the J end by 3 bases, with 11 bases between. CDR3 length: 15 amino acids. Germline V gene sequence: CDR1 LNHDA, CDR2 SQIVND (reference sequence).

This clone was counted once. The chain has TRBV6-6 and TRBJ2-7; D gene unclear. The CDR3 runs 13 residues. Germline-derived CDR1 and CDR2 are MNHNY and SVGAGI (reference sequence). V dropped 4 bases and J dropped 0 bases, with 7 bases sitting between them. CDR3 DNA: TGTGCCAGCAGTTTACTGAGCTCCTACGAGCAGTACTTC. This sequence encodes CASSLLSSYEQYF.